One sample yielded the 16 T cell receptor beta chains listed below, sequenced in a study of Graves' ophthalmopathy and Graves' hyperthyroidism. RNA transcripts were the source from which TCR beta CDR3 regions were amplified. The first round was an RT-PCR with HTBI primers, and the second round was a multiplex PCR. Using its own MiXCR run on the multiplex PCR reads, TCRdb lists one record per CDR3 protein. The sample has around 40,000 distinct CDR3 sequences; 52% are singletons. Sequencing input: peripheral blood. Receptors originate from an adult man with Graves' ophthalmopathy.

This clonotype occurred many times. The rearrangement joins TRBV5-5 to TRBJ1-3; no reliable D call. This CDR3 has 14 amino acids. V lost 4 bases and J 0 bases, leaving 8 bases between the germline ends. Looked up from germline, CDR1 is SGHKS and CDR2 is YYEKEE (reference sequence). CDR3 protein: CASSRGSSGNTIYF. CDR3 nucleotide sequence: TGTGCCAGCAGCCGCGGCAGCTCTGGAAACACCATATATTTT.

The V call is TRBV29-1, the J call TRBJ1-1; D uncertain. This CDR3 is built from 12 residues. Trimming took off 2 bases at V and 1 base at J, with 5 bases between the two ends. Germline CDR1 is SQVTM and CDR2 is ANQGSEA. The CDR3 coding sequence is TGCAGCGTTGAAACGGGGAACACTGAAGCTTTCTTT. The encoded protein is CSVETGNTEAFF. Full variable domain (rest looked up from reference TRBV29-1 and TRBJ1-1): SAVISQKPSRDICQRGTSLTIQCQVDSQVTMMFWYRQQPGQSLTLIATANQGSEATYESGFVIDKFPISRPNLTFSTLTVSNMSPEDSSIYLCSVETGNTEAFFGQGTRLTVV.

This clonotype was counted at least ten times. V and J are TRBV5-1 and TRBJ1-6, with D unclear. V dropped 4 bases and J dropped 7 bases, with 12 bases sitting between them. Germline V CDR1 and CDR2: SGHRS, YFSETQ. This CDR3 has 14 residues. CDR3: CASSPTAVNSPLHF. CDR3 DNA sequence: TGCGCCAGCAGCCCAACAGCCGTAAATTCACCCCTCCACTTT.

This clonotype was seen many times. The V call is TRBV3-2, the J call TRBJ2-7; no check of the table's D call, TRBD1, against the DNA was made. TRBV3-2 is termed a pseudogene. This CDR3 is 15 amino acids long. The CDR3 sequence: CASSQARDGSYEQYV. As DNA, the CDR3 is TGTGCCAGCAGCCAAGCGAGGGACGGCTCCTACGAGCAGTACGTC.

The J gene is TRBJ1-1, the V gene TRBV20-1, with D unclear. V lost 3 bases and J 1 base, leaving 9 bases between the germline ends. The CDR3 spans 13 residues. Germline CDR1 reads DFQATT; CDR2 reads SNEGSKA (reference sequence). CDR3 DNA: TGCAGTGCTAGTGAGGCGCCGAACACTGAAGCTTTCTTT. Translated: CSASEAPNTEAFF.

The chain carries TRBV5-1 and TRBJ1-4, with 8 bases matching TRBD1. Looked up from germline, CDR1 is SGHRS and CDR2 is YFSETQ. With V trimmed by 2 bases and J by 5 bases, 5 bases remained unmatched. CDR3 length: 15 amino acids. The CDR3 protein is CASSLRTGSNEKLFF. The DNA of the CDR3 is TGCGCCAGCAGCTTACGGACAGGGAGCAATGAAAAACTGTTTTTT.

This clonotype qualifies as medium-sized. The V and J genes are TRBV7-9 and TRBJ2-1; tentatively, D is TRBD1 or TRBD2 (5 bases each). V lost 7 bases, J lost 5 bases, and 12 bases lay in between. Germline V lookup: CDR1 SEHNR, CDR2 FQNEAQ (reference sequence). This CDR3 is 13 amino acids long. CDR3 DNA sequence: TGTGCCAGCAACCGGGACGGAAACAATGAGCAGTTCTTC. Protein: CASNRDGNNEQFF. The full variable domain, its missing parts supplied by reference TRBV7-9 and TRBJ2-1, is DTGVSQNPRHKITKRGQNVTFRCDPISEHNRLYWYRQTLGQGPEFLTYFQNEAQLEKSRLLSDRFSAERPKGSFSTLEIQRTEQGDSAMYLCASNRDGNNEQFFGPGTRLTVL.

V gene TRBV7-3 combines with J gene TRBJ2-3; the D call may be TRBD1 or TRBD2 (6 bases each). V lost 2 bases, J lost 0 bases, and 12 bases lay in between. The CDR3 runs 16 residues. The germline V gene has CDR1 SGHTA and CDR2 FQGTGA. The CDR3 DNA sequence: TGTGCCAGCAGCTTAGGCGGGGACAATAGCACAGATACGCAGTATTTT. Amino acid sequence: CASSLGGDNSTDTQYF.

CDR3 amino acids: CASSCSEESYEQYF. The CDR3 DNA reads TGTGCCAGCAGTTGCTCGGAGGAGTCCTACGAGCAGTACTTC. The V and J genes are TRBV6-6 and TRBJ2-7; TRBD2 is a possible D gene (5 bases). V gave up 4 bases and J gave up 1 base, with 11 bases separating them. The CDR3 totals 14 residues. The germline V gene encodes CDR1 MNHNY and CDR2 SVGAGI (reference sequence).

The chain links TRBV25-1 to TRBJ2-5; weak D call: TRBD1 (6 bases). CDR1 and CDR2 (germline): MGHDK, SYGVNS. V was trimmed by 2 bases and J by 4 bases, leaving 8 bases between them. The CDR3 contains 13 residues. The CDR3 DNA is TGTGCCAGCAGTGAAACAGGGCCAGAGACCCAGTACTTC. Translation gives CASSETGPETQYF.

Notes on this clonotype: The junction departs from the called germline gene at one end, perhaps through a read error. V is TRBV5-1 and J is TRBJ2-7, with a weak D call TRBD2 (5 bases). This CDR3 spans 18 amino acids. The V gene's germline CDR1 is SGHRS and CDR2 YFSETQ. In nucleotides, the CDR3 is TGTGCCAGCAGCTTGGGTCTTGGGGAATTGGGAGTATCCTACGAGCAGTACTTC. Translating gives CASSLGLGELGVSYEQYF.

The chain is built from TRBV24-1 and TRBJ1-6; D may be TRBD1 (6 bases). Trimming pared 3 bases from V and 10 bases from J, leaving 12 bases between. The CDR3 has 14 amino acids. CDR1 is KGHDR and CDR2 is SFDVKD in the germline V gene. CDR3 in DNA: TGTGCCACCAGTGATGGGACAATGGCGTCACCCCTCCACTTT. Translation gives CATSDGTMASPLHF.

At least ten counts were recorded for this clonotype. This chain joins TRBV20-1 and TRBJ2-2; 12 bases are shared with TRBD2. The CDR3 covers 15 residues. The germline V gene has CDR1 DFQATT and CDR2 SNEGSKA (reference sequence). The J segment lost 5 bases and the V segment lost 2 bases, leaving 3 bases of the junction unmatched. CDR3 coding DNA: TGCAGTGCTAGATCTAGCGGGGGGGCAACCGGGGAGCTGTTTTTT. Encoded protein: CSARSSGGATGELFF.

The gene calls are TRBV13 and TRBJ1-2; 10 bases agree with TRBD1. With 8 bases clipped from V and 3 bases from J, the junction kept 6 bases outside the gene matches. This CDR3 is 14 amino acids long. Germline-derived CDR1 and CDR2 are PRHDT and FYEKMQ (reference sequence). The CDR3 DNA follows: TGTGCCAGCTCAGACGGACAGGGGGACTATGGCTACACCTTC. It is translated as CASSDGQGDYGYTF. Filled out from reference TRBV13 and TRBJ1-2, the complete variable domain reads AAGVIQSPRHLIKEKRETATLKCYPIPRHDTVYWYQQGPGQDPQFLISFYEKMQSDKGSIPDRFSAQQFSDYHSELNMSSLELGDSALYFCASSDGQGDYGYTFGSGTRLTVV.

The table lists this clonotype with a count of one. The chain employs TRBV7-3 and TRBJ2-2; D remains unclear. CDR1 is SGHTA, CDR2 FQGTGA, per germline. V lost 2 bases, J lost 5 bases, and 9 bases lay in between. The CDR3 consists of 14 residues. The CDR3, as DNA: TGTGCCAGCAGCTTATATAGTAGTACCGGGGAGCTGTTTTTT. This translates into CASSLYSSTGELFF.

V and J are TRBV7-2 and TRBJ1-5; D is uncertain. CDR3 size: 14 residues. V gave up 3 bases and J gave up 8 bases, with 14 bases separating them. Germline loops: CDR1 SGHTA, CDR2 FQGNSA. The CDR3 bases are TGTGCCAGCAGCTTGTACTTTTTGGACGAGCCCCAGCATTTT. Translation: CASSLYFLDEPQHF.